The following is a T cell receptor (beta chain) sequence with its context. The antigen is unknown. Use of 60 Vbeta and 13 Jbeta primers characterized the PCR. Profiling relied on immunoSEQ multiplex PCR, and the TCRdb table lists in-frame clones only, not all of them. Counted here are approximately 72,000 clones, roughly 79% occurring once; the ten biggest clones make up approximately 6%. The data derive from a study of cytomegalovirus exposure and HLA in healthy donors. The study, taken as a whole, reports: In a later analysis, donors in an Asian-associated ancestry cluster reportedly had fewer N-insertions in productive TCRs than the cohort mean. A further, later analysis showed that HLA-associated TCR beta chains (compared with equally common others) were more clonally expanded.

Samples came from healthy bone marrow donors. V shed 1 base and J shed 0 bases, with 16 bases lying between them. This CDR3 has 19 residues. The V gene's germline CDR1 is LNHDA and CDR2 SQIVND (reference sequence). The source material was PBMCs. The receptor was isolated from a male donor in good health and CMV-seropositive. This rearrangement joins TRBV19 to TRBJ2-6; D possibly corresponds to TRBD1 (7 bases). DNA of the CDR3: TGTGCCAGTAGTATAGGTTCCAGGGGGACTTCCTCTGGGGCCAACGTCCTGACTTTC. It codes for CASSIGSRGTSSGANVLTF.